This TCR beta chain originates from a study of T cell repertoires in cytomegalovirus infection (dated by TCRdb to the late 2010s). A note on the overall study: Recently identified HLA-C-restricted CMV epitopes, whose presentation resists viral immunomodulation, were targeted by peptide stimulations together with well-studied HLA-B-restricted epitopes. Donor HLA type was relevant to the analysis, because carriage of CMV infection together with the matching HLA type was indicated by public TCR beta signatures.

According to the study, the label for this sample's treatment or condition signals: in vitro stimulation with specific CMV peptide epitopes to enrich CMV-specific T cells. The full study reports these points: In both this cohort and an independent roughly 330-donor cohort, the cumulative frequency of public TCR beta family members distinguished carriers of CMV infection plus the relevant HLA type. The ex vivo response was dominated by HLA-C-restricted CMV-specific TCR beta clonotypes, which also provided the single most frequent clonotype in two of eight donors.

On this clonotype itself: Its antigen is still unknown. No much larger clonotype is one base removed from it; base qualities were not supplied.

The data were produced on an Illumina HiSeq 1500. TCRdb itself trimmed the public reads at Q25 with fastp, ran MiXCR and retained productive beta chains. CDR3 protein duplicates are merged, each entry listing the most common genes and DNA. The sample data list roughly 990,000 distinct CDR3 sequences, and about a third of these were observed just once. Of the sample, roughly 13% is held by the ten largest clones. V lost 5 bases and J lost 5 bases; the stretch between them is 19 bases long. Counted from cysteine to phenylalanine, this CDR3 has 17 amino acids. The CDR3 DNA has 51 bases and is translated from base 1. Via the germline V gene (reference sequence), CDR1 is SEHNR and CDR2 FQNEAQ.

This chain joins TRBV7-9 to TRBJ1-6, with TRBD1 tentatively as D gene (5 bases match). The source was cultured CD8+ T cells from PBMCs, collected from culture after CMV antigen stimulation. This clonotype originated in a human donor in good health (CMV status not recorded). Some clones in this sample may be carry-over from other donors' samples. The CDR3 has the sequence CASSPPPRDGNNSPLHF. The nucleotides read TGTGCCAGCAGCCCACCCCCCAGGGACGGGAATAATTCACCCCTCCACTTT.